This TCR beta chain came from a study of blood T cell repertoires in COVID-19. From germline, CDR1 is SGHRS and CDR2 YFSETQ. Trimming cost V 4 bases and J 3 bases, with 10 bases left between them. The CDR3 length is 14 residues. The repertoire was sequenced with immunoSEQ multiplex PCR; TCRdb's copy has only in-frame clones and lacks some. Of 290,000 or so clones detected, approximately 92% appear once; the ten largest clones hold approximately 1.2%. The specimen sequenced was PBMCs or T cells enriched from blood (not recorded which). The chain recombines TRBV5-1 with TRBJ1-4; D may be TRBD1 (5 bases). The TCR sequence derives from a woman in her twenties or thirties who had recovered from COVID-19. The CDR3 coding sequence is TGCGCCAGCAGCCAACAGGCGTCTAATGAAAAACTGTTTTTT. This translates into CASSQQASNEKLFF.